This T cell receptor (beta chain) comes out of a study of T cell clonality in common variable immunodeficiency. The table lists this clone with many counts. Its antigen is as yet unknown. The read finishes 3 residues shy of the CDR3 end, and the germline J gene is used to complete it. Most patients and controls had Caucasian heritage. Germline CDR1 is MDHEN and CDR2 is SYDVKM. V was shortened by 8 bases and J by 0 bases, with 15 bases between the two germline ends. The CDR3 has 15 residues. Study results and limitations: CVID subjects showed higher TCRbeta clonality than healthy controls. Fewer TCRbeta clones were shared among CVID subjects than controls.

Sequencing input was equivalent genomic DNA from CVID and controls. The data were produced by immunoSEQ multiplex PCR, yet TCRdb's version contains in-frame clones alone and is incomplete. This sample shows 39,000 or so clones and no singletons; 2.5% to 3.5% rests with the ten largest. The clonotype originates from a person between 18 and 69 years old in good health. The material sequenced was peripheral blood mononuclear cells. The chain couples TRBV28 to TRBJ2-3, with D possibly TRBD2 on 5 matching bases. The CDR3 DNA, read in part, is TGTGCCAGCTCCGCCCCGACGGGGAGCACAGATACG. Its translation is CASSAPTGSTDT. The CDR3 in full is CASSAPTGSTDTQYF.